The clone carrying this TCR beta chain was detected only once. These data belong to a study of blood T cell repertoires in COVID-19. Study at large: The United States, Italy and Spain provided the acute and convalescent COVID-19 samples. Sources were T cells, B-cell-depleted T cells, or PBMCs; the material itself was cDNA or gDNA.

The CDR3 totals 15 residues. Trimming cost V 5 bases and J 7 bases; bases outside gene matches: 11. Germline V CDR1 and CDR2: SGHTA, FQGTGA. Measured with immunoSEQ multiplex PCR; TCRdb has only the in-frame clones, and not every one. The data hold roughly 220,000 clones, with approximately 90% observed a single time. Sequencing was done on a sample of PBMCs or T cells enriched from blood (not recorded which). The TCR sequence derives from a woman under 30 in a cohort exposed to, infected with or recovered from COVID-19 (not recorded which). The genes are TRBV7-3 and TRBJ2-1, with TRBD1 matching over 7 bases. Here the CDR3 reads CASSAQGLFYNEQFF. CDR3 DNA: TGTGCCAGCAGCGCACAGGGGTTATTTTATAATGAGCAGTTCTTC.